This T cell receptor beta chain comes out of a study of identical twins. Study-level results: Within monozygotic twins, out-of-frame TCR alpha sharing was underestimated by the models. Donors were not followed over many years; analysis was cross-sectional. Out-of-frame alpha sequences common to twins exhibited a surplus of low generation probability.

TCRdb itself ran the 5' RACE reads through MiXCR, one entry per CDR3 protein. The table lists more than 400,000 distinct CDR3 sequences, nearly 15% of them singletons. This clonotype has more than one count but fewer than ten. Its antigen is undetermined. CDR1 and CDR2 from the germline V gene are SGHRS and YFSETQ. The CDR3 totals 14 residues. Losses at the gene ends were 4 bases for V and 3 bases for J; bases not matched to a gene: 6. Every donor was a healthy Caucasian. This sample also appeared in a second study, on yellow fever vaccine responses in identical twins.

The sequenced sample was CD4+ T cells sorted from blood. This receptor was obtained from a woman younger than 30 in good health. The chain carries TRBV5-1 and TRBJ2-5, with 7 bases fitting TRBD1. This chain's CDR3 is CASSPGQVKETQYF. Written as DNA, the CDR3 is TGCGCCAGCAGCCCAGGACAGGTAAAAGAGACCCAGTACTTC.